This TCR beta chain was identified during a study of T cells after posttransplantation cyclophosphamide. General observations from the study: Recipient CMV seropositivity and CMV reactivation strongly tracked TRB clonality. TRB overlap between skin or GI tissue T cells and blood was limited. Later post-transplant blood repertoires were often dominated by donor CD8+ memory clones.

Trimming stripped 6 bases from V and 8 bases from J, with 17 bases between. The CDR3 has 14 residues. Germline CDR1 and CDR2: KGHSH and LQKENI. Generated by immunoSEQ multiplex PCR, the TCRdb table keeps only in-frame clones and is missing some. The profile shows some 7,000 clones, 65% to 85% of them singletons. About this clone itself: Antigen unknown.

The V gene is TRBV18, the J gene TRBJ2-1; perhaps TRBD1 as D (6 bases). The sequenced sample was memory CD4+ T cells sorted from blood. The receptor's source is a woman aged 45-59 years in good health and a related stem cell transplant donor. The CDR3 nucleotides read TGTGCCAGCTCTTCCACTACAGGGTCCGATGAGCAGTTCTTC. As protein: CASSSTTGSDEQFF.